Listed below are T cell receptor beta chains from one sample, sequenced in a study of blood T cell repertoires in COVID-19. Sequenced by immunoSEQ multiplex PCR; TCRdb stores in-frame clones only, minus some. The table shows 200,000 to 250,000 clones, with over 90% occurring only once. Input material: peripheral blood. All receptors come from a man aged 25 to 40 with COVID-19, enrolled during active disease. CDR3s include the opening cysteine and the closing phenylalanine or tryptophan. Each record gives: V gene, J gene, clone size, CDR3 protein. Only some rows state a clone size, as once, few, many or a class for expanded clones.

V: TRBV9
J: TRBJ2-2
size: .
CDR3: CASSVVAGGPGGELFF

V: TRBV5-1
J: TRBJ1-6
size: .
CDR3: CASTRTGEGNSPLHF

V: TRBV10-3
J: TRBJ1-2
size: .
CDR3: CAIRATGGYGELYTF

V: TRBV7-9
J: TRBJ1-4
size: once
CDR3: CASSSKRGTNEKLFF

V: TRBV13
J: TRBJ1-4
size: .
CDR3: CASSFQSDEKLFF

V: TRBV10-3
J: TRBJ2-5
size: .
CDR3: CAISDRQKETQYF

V: TRBV4-2
J: TRBJ1-6
size: .
CDR3: CASSQVRPGEGSPLHF

V: TRBV10-3
J: TRBJ2-3
size: .
CDR3: CASQEGTDTQYF

V: TRBV6-1
J: TRBJ1-6
size: .
CDR3: CASSEPQQGASSPLHF

V: TRBV18
J: TRBJ2-6
size: once
CDR3: CASLAGSGANVLTF

V: TRBV3-1/TRBV3-2
J: TRBJ1-3
size: .
CDR3: CASSFRTEGNTIYF

V: TRBV9
J: TRBJ1-3
size: once
CDR3: CASSVEGMGDTIYF

V: TRBV12-3/TRBV12-4
J: TRBJ2-1
size: .
CDR3: CASSTLQGYEQFF

V: TRBV3-1/TRBV3-2
J: TRBJ2-5
size: .
CDR3: CASSLTSGGDETQYF

V: TRBV7-6
J: TRBJ2-2
size: .
CDR3: CASSLGWRGPRAGELFF

V: TRBV7-6
J: TRBJ2-3
size: few
CDR3: CASSPGVGLDTQYF

V: TRBV5-4
J: TRBJ1-5
size: .
CDR3: CASSLGRNNQPQHF

V: TRBV10-2
J: TRBJ2-3
size: .
CDR3: CASRASGGPDTQYF

V: TRBV3-1/TRBV3-2
J: TRBJ1-6
size: .
CDR3: CASSQGGTGASPLHF

V: TRBV4-2
J: TRBJ2-3
size: .
CDR3: CASSPTGTSGGVTDTQYF

V: TRBV28
J: TRBJ1-4
size: .
CDR3: CASSFEEKLFF

V: TRBV27
J: TRBJ2-7
size: .
CDR3: CASSRGPSSYEQYF

V: TRBV6-5
J: TRBJ2-1
size: .
CDR3: CASSYGLSSSYNEQFF